The 21 T cell receptor beta chains presented below share a single source sample, sequenced in a study of blood T cell repertoires in COVID-19. Data came from immunoSEQ multiplex PCR; TCRdb stores just in-frame clones and leaves some out. The data hold 25,000 to 35,000 clones, with nearly 85% observed a single time. Specimen: peripheral blood. The receptors come from a man aged 65-85 years with active COVID-19.

The chain couples TRBV6-6 to TRBJ2-7, with D maybe TRBD2 (8 bases). V lost 3 bases, J lost 3 bases, and 15 bases lay in between. CDR3 size: 15 residues. CDR1 and CDR2 (germline): MNHNY, SVGAGI (reference sequence). For the CDR3, the DNA is TGTGCCAGCAGTTATCGGGAGGGGGCCTTCTACGAGCAGTACTTC. Amino acid sequence: CASSYREGAFYEQYF.

The chain carries TRBV5-4 and TRBJ2-3; the match to TRBD2 covers 8 bases. The ends lost 4 bases at V and 2 bases at J; junction bases unmatched: 9. There are 16 residues in the CDR3. The V gene's germline CDR1 is SGHNT and CDR2 YYREEE (reference sequence). The chain's CDR3 is CASSAGLDPATDTQYF. The CDR3 DNA follows: TGTGCCAGCAGCGCGGGACTAGATCCGGCCACAGATACGCAGTATTTT.

The V call is TRBV20-1, the J call TRBJ2-3; D tentatively fits TRBD1 or TRBD2 (6 bases each). V shed 3 bases and J shed 3 bases, with 13 bases lying between them. Germline V gene data show CDR1 as DFQATT and CDR2 as SNEGSKA (reference sequence). This CDR3 region has 14 residues. The DNA of the CDR3 is TGCAGTGCTAGTGAGGGGGGTGGGACAGATACGCAGTATTTT. Protein sequence: CSASEGGGTDTQYF.

The chain combines TRBV10-3 with TRBJ1-2; 10 nucleotides line up with TRBD1. This CDR3 has 16 amino acids. Germline values: CDR1 ENHRY, CDR2 SYGVKD. The ends lost 5 bases at V and 0 bases at J; junction bases unmatched: 6. CDR3 in DNA: TGTGCCATCAGTAAACCGGGACAGGGGACTAACTATGGCTACACCTTC. This gives the protein CAISKPGQGTNYGYTF.

The CDR3 is CAWTNGGTYNSPLHF. The CDR3, as DNA: TGTGCCTGGACCAACGGGGGGACCTATAATTCACCCCTCCACTTT. V and J are TRBV30 and TRBJ1-6, with D perhaps TRBD1 (5 bases). Looked up from germline, CDR1 is GTSNPN and CDR2 is SVGIG (reference sequence). V was pared by 4 bases and J by 2 bases, with 12 bases between. This CDR3 spans 15 amino acids. Drawing the rest from reference TRBV30 and TRBJ1-6, the complete variable domain is SQTIHQWPATLVQPVGSPLSLECTVEGTSNPNLYWYRQAAGRGLQLLFYSVGIGQISSEVPQNLSASRPQDRQFILSSKKLLLSDSGFYLCAWTNGGTYNSPLHFGNGTRLTVT.

This rearrangement joins TRBV30 to TRBJ2-5; D unclear. V was clipped by 0 bases and J by 4 bases, with 6 bases between them. CDR3 size: 12 residues. In germline, CDR1 is GTSNPN, CDR2 SVGIG (reference sequence). DNA of the CDR3: TGTGCCTGGAGTGTACGAGGAGAGACCCAGTACTTC. This translates into CAWSVRGETQYF.

This clone was seen only once. The rearrangement uses TRBV5-1 and TRBJ1-1; D remains unclear. The length of the CDR3 is 13 residues. The V end was cut by 1 base, the J end by 1 base, with 5 bases between. CDR1 is SGHRS, CDR2 YFSETQ, per germline. CDR3 sequence: CASSLSWNTEAFF. The CDR3 region has the DNA TGCGCCAGCAGCTTGAGCTGGAACACTGAAGCTTTCTTT.

This chain links TRBV6-2 or TRBV6-3 with TRBJ1-5, with TRBD1 matching over 8 bases. CDR3 length equals 15 residues. In germline, CDR1 is MNHEY, CDR2 SVGEGT. The J segment lost 7 bases and the V segment lost 5 bases, leaving 10 bases of the junction unmatched. As DNA, the CDR3 is TGTGCCAGCAGTGCGGCAGGGGGCTCGGGGCAGCCCCAGCATTTT. As protein: CASSAAGGSGQPQHF.

The chain links TRBV28 to TRBJ1-6; no clear D. The length of the CDR3 is 14 residues. CDR1 and CDR2 from the germline V gene are MDHEN and SYDVKM. V was trimmed by 6 bases and J by 7 bases, leaving 13 bases between them. This chain's CDR3 is CASRNRGGNSPLHF. The CDR3 DNA reads as TGTGCCAGCAGAAACAGAGGAGGGAATTCACCCCTCCACTTT.

This clone was recorded a few times. This chain uses TRBV19 with TRBJ1-2; 8 nucleotides align to TRBD1. The J segment lost 7 bases and the V segment lost 6 bases, leaving 4 bases of the junction unmatched. This CDR3 region has 12 residues. Germline values: CDR1 LNHDA, CDR2 SQIVND (reference sequence). CDR3 residues: CASSTGGAGYTF. The DNA of the CDR3 is TGTGCCAGTAGCACAGGGGGAGCTGGCTACACCTTC.

The chain links TRBV5-1 to TRBJ1-1; TRBD1 matches at 9 bases. CDR1 and CDR2 from the germline V gene are SGHRS and YFSETQ. This CDR3 has 16 residues. J gave up 5 bases and V 3 bases, and 11 bases lay outside the gene matches. The CDR3 DNA is TGCGCCAGCAGCTCAACGGACAGGGGATGGAGGACTGAAGCTTTCTTT. It translates to CASSSTDRGWRTEAFF.

The chain has TRBV28 and TRBJ2-5; TRBD2 matches at 8 bases. The CDR3 length is 16 residues. V lost 10 bases, J lost 1 base, and 14 bases stayed unmatched. CDR1 and CDR2 (germline): MDHEN, SYDVKM. This chain's CDR3 is CATRGHRGGSQETQYF. In DNA form, the CDR3 reads TGTGCCACCCGTGGCCATCGCGGGGGGTCCCAAGAGACCCAGTACTTC.

This clone was seen only a few times. The J gene is TRBJ1-2, the V gene TRBV7-9; D possibly corresponds to TRBD1 (5 bases). CDR3 length: 13 residues. Trimming pared 2 bases from V and 8 bases from J, leaving 12 bases between. Per germline, CDR1 SEHNR and CDR2 FQNEAQ (reference sequence). The CDR3 region has the DNA TGTGCCAGCAGCTTATCAGGGCCCCGGGGCTACACCTTC. As protein: CASSLSGPRGYTF.

The CDR3 bases are TGTGCCTGGAGTGAAGGAGGGAGCGAAGAGACCCAGTACTTC. This gives the protein CAWSEGGSEETQYF. The chain recombines TRBV30 with TRBJ2-5; D possibly corresponds to TRBD2 (6 bases). V was shortened by 1 base and J by 3 bases, with 12 bases between the two germline ends. This CDR3 has 14 amino acids. Germline-derived CDR1 and CDR2 are GTSNPN and SVGIG (reference sequence).

The V call is TRBV6-5, the J call TRBJ2-7, with TRBD1 matching over 8 bases. Germline-derived CDR1 and CDR2 are MNHEY and SVGAGI. With V trimmed by 7 bases and J by 1 base, 6 bases remained unmatched. This CDR3 contains 14 residues. CDR3: CASKGRGLSYEQYF. CDR3 nucleotides: TGTGCCAGCAAGGGCAGGGGGCTATCCTACGAGCAGTACTTC.

The V and J genes are TRBV28 and TRBJ2-2; the match to TRBD1 covers 7 bases. Germline values: CDR1 MDHEN, CDR2 SYDVKM. The CDR3 is made up of 15 amino acids. The V segment lost 7 bases and the J segment 5 bases; nucleotides outside the gene matches: 10. CDR3 in amino acids: CASTSYRGSTGELFF. DNA of the CDR3: TGTGCCAGCACCTCCTACAGGGGTTCAACCGGGGAGCTGTTTTTT.

By frequency in the sample, this clone is medium-sized (0.01 to 0.1%). V and J are TRBV27 and TRBJ2-7; TRBD2 matches 9 bases. Germline assignment: CDR1 MNHEY and CDR2 SMNVEV (reference sequence). CDR3 size: 16 residues. The ends lost 2 bases at V and 2 bases at J; junction bases unmatched: 7. The CDR3 region has the DNA TGTGCCAGCAGTTTAATCCCTAGCGGGATCACCTACGAGCAGTACTTC. Its translation: CASSLIPSGITYEQYF.

The V and J genes are TRBV7-9 and TRBJ2-3; 7 bases match TRBD1. Unmatched junction bases numbered 9, after V lost 6 bases and J lost 3 bases. The CDR3 is 15 residues long. The germline V gene encodes CDR1 SEHNR and CDR2 FQNEAQ (reference sequence). CDR3 nucleotides: TGTGCCAGCAGACCCCGACAGGGAAGTACAGATACGCAGTATTTT. It codes for CASRPRQGSTDTQYF. The full variable domain, its missing parts supplied by reference TRBV7-9 and TRBJ2-3, is DTGVSQNPRHKITKRGQNVTFRCDPISEHNRLYWYRQTLGQGPEFLTYFQNEAQLEKSRLLSDRFSAERPKGSFSTLEIQRTEQGDSAMYLCASRPRQGSTDTQYFGPGTRLTVL.

The V call is TRBV5-1, the J call TRBJ2-1, with 8 bases matching TRBD2. V lost 5 bases to trimming and J lost 2 bases; unmatched junction nucleotides: 6. This CDR3 spans 15 amino acids. Germline CDR1 is SGHRS and CDR2 is YFSETQ. The CDR3 loop reads CASSSSGGTYNEQFF. In DNA form, the CDR3 reads TGCGCCAGCAGTTCAAGCGGGGGCACCTACAATGAGCAGTTCTTC. Full variable domain (remainder filled in from reference TRBV5-1 and TRBJ2-1): KAGVTQTPRYLIKTRGQQVTLSCSPISGHRSVSWYQQTPGQGLQFLFEYFSETQRNKGNFPGRFSGRQFSNSRSEMNVSTLELGDSALYLCASSSSGGTYNEQFFGPGTRLTVL.

The rearrangement uses TRBV5-1 and TRBJ2-3; 9 bases are a match to TRBD2. The CDR3 spans 17 residues. CDR1 and CDR2 (germline): SGHRS, YFSETQ. With V trimmed by 0 bases and J by 0 bases, 5 bases remained unmatched. CDR3: CASSLGSSGASTDTQYF. The CDR3, as DNA: TGCGCCAGCAGCTTGGGCTCTAGCGGGGCTAGCACAGATACGCAGTATTTT.

The V and J genes are TRBV5-1 and TRBJ2-5; TRBD2 matches at 9 bases. The ends lost 0 bases at V and 5 bases at J; junction bases unmatched: 14. Per the germline V gene, CDR1 is SGHRS and CDR2 is YFSETQ. The CDR3 length is 18 residues. CDR3 DNA: TGCGCCAGCAGCTTGGAAAATTCCGGGACTAGCAGGGTCGAGACCCAGTACTTC. Protein product: CASSLENSGTSRVETQYF. Full variable domain (missing parts from reference TRBV5-1 and TRBJ2-5): KAGVTQTPRYLIKTRGQQVTLSCSPISGHRSVSWYQQTPGQGLQFLFEYFSETQRNKGNFPGRFSGRQFSNSRSEMNVSTLELGDSALYLCASSLENSGTSRVETQYFGPGTRLLVL.